The rows below give T cell receptor beta chains drawn from one sample of a study of T cells after yellow fever vaccination. TCRdb re-analysed the 5' RACE reads in MiXCR, keeping a single row per CDR3 protein. The repertoire consists of fewer than 350,000 distinct CDR3 sequences, with approximately 4.3% occurring once and the leading ten covering approximately 19%. Sequencing used PBMCs, obtained 15 days after the yellow fever booster vaccination. The receptors come from a man between 18 and 35 years old who received the YFV17D yellow fever vaccine. Each CDR3 is given with its conserved first and last residue. D genes are given only for firm matches. A clone size is listed for some rows: how often the clone was seen (once, few, many), or a class if it is expanded.

-	-	TRBV20-1	TRBJ1-2	13	TGCAGTGCTACCCAGGGGCGGGATCGAGGCTACACCTTC	CSATQGRDRGYTF
-	few	TRBV5-1	TRBJ2-1	14	TGCGCCAGCAGCACCGCCGGGACTGCCGGTGAGCAGTTCTTC	CASSTAGTAGEQFF
TRBD1	many	TRBV29-1	TRBJ2-4	14	TGCAGCGTTGGACAGGGGGCACGAAAAAACATTCAGTACTTC	CSVGQGARKNIQYF
-	-	TRBV5-4	TRBJ2-3	16	TGTGCCAGCAGCCCCGAACCGAGGGATACGACAGATACGCAGTATTTT	CASSPEPRDTTDTQYF
-	many	TRBV9	TRBJ2-4	13	TGTGCCAGCAGCGTAGGTGAACACAACATTCAGTACTTC	CASSVGEHNIQYF
TRBD1	few	TRBV10-3	TRBJ2-3	16	TGTGCCATCAGTGATTGGTCAGGGGGCAACACAGATACGCAGTATTTT	CAISDWSGGNTDTQYF
TRBD1	many	TRBV29-1	TRBJ1-2	15	TGCAGCGTTGGGGGACAGGGTCCCCTCCCCTATGGCTACACCTTC	CSVGGQGPLPYGYTF
-	many	TRBV29-1	TRBJ2-5	14	TGCAGCGTGGAGAATGGGGGGGCGGGGGAGACCCAGTACTTC	CSVENGGAGETQYF
-	few	TRBV18	TRBJ1-3	15	TGTGCCAGCTCACCCCCAGCGACTTCTGGAAACACCATATATTTT	CASSPPATSGNTIYF
-	-	TRBV7-2	TRBJ2-4	16	TGTGCCAGCAGCTTCCCAGGGCTCTCAGCCAAAAACATTCAGTACTTC	CASSFPGLSAKNIQYF
-	many	TRBV7-3	TRBJ2-2	15	TGTGCCAGCAGCTTCGGAGGGACGAACACCGGGGAGCTGTTTTTT	CASSFGGTNTGELFF
TRBD2	-	TRBV24-1	TRBJ2-1	15	TGTGCCACCAGTGATGCGGGGGGTACTGCCAATGAGCAGTTCTTC	CATSDAGGTANEQFF
-	few	TRBV11-2	TRBJ2-3	17	TGTGCCAGCAGCTTATTAACTCGGGGCGCTACAAGTGATACGCAGTATTTT	CASSLLTRGATSDTQYF
-	many	TRBV20-1	TRBJ1-2	11	TGCAGCGCGAGTACCCACTATGGCTACACCTTC	CSASTHYGYTF
TRBD2	many	TRBV5-1	TRBJ2-2	16	TGCGCCAGCAGCCCCATAGCGGGGCGGAACACCGGGGAGCTGTTTTTT	CASSPIAGRNTGELFF
TRBD1	many	TRBV20-1	TRBJ1-1	13	TGCAGTGCTCTACCAGGGGGAGCACCTGAAGCTTTCTTT	CSALPGGAPEAFF
-	many	TRBV4-3	TRBJ2-5	15	TGCGCCAGCAGCCAAGATCCCAACGGGGAAGAGACCCAGTACTTC	CASSQDPNGEETQYF
-	few	TRBV3-1	TRBJ2-4	17	TGTGCCAGCAGCCAAGATAAGTCAGCGGTAGCCAAAAACATTCAGTACTTC	CASSQDKSAVAKNIQYF
TRBD1	many	TRBV6-1	TRBJ1-1	17	TGTGCCAGCAGTGGGAGGGGGCGATGGATAACAAACACTGAAGCTTTCTTT	CASSGRGRWITNTEAFF
-	-	TRBV7-8	TRBJ1-6	15	TGTGCCAGCAGCTCCGCGGGCACTTATAATTCACCCCTCCACTTT	CASSSAGTYNSPLHF
-	few	TRBV7-9	TRBJ2-3	16	TGTGCCAGCAGCTCCTTAAGGGTAGAGATCACAGATACGCAGTATTTT	CASSSLRVEITDTQYF
TRBD1	few	TRBV12-3/TRBV12-4	TRBJ2-3	15	TGTGCCAGCACCTGGGGGACAGGGTTATCAGATACGCAGTATTTT	CASTWGTGLSDTQYF
TRBD1	many	TRBV20-1	TRBJ2-7	15	TGCAGTGCTCCCCGACGGGACAGCTCAACCTACGAGCAGTACTTC	CSAPRRDSSTYEQYF
TRBD1	few	TRBV5-1	TRBJ1-1	15	TGCGCCAGCAGCGGATACAGGGGCCAGAACACTGAAGCTTTCTTT	CASSGYRGQNTEAFF
TRBD1	-	TRBV5-4	TRBJ2-2	16	TGTGCCAGCAGCCGAGGTTTGGGGCAGGGGGCCGGGGAGCTGTTTTTT	CASSRGLGQGAGELFF
-	few	TRBV10-3	TRBJ1-1	14	TGTGCCATCAGTGACCAGGGTCCGAACACTGAAGCTTTCTTT	CAISDQGPNTEAFF
TRBD1	many	TRBV27	TRBJ1-1	15	TGTGCCAGCAGTTTATCGGCAGGGGGAGGGACTGAAGCTTTCTTT	CASSLSAGGGTEAFF
-	few	TRBV9	TRBJ2-5	16	TGTGCCAGCAGCGTAGATGTACTAGCAGGGGGAGAGACCCAGTACTTC	CASSVDVLAGGETQYF
-	-	TRBV12-3/TRBV12-4	TRBJ2-3	16	TGTGCCAGCATCCCTAGGTGGGGGGCTAGCACAGATACGCAGTATTTT	CASIPRWGASTDTQYF
-	many	TRBV20-1	TRBJ2-7	14	TGCAGTGCTAGGGTGCAGGTGACCTCCTACGAGCAGTACTTC	CSARVQVTSYEQYF
TRBD2	-	TRBV29-1	TRBJ2-3	14	TGCAGCGTTCGGGCTAGCGGGTTCTTAGATACGCAGTATTTT	CSVRASGFLDTQYF
-	many	TRBV20-1	TRBJ2-2	16	TGCAGTGCTAGGCAGGCCGGTATGATGAACACCGGGGAGCTGTTTTTT	CSARQAGMMNTGELFF
-	many	TRBV20-1	TRBJ2-3	13	TGCAGTGCTAGAATTCCTGTCACAGATACGCAGTATTTT	CSARIPVTDTQYF
-	many	TRBV11-3	TRBJ1-6	13	TGTGCCAGCAGCGAGGGTACGGATTCACCCCTCCACTTT	CASSEGTDSPLHF
TRBD1	-	TRBV5-1	TRBJ2-1	13	TGCGCCTGCGGAAACCAGGGGGCTGATGAGGAGTTCTTC	CACGNQGADEEFF
-	-	TRBV5-4	TRBJ2-7	14	TGTGCCAGCAGCCCAGGGGGGGGGGTAGACGAGCAGTACTTC	CASSPGGGVDEQYF
-	-	TRBV12-3/TRBV12-4	TRBJ1-3	15	TGTGCCAGCAGTCTTTGGGGGGACATCGGAAACACCATATATTTT	CASSLWGDIGNTIYF